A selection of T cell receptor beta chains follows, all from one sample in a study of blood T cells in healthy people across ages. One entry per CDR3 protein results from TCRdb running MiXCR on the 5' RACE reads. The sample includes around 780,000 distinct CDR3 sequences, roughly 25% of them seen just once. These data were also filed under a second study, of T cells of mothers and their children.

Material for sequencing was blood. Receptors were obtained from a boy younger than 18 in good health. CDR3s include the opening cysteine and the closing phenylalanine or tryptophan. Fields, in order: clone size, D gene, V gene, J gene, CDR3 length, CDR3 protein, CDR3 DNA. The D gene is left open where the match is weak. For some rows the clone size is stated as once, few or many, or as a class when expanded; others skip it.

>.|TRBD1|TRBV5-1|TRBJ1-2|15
CASSPGQGASGGYTF
TGCGCCAGCAGCCCCGGACAGGGGGCTAGTGGTGGCTACACCTTC
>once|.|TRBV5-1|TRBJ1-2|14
CASSRDSLGYGYTF
TGCGCCAGCAGCCGGGATTCTCTGGGGTATGGCTACACCTTC
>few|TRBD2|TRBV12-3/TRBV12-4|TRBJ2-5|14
CASSPIAGEETQYF
TGTGCCAGCAGTCCCATAGCGGGGGAAGAGACCCAGTACTTC
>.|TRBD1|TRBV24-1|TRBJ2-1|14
CATSDSAGGDEQFF
TGTGCCACCAGTGATTCGGCAGGGGGCGATGAGCAGTTCTTC
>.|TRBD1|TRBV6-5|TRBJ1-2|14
CASTTDREGYGYTF
TGTGCCAGCACCACGGACAGGGAAGGCTATGGCTACACCTTC
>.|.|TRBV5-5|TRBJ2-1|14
CASDSGGSYNEQFF
TGTGCCAGCGATTCCGGAGGCTCCTACAATGAGCAGTTCTTC
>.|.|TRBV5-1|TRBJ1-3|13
CASTQEIGNTIYF
TGCGCCAGCACCCAGGAGATTGGAAACACCATATATTTT
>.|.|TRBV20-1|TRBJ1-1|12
CSAKPRETEAFF
TGCAGTGCTAAACCTAGGGAGACTGAAGCTTTCTTT
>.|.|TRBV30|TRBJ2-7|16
CASSTGGRGDPYEQYF
TGTGCCTCCTCTACGGGGGGCAGGGGGGACCCCTACGAGCAGTACTTC
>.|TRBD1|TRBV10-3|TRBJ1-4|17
CAISESWGTGRNEKLFF
TGTGCCATCAGTGAGTCGTGGGGGACAGGCCGGAATGAAAAACTGTTTTTT
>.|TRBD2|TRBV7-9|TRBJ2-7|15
CASSPRTSARYEQYF
TGTGCCAGCAGCCCCCGGACTAGCGCTCGTTACGAGCAGTACTTC
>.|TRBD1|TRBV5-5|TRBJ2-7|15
CASSPHQGGLYEQYF
TGTGCCAGCAGCCCTCACCAAGGGGGCCTCTACGAGCAGTACTTC
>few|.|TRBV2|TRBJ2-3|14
CASSETRSTDTQYF
TGTGCCAGCAGTGAGACCCGTAGCACAGATACGCAGTATTTT
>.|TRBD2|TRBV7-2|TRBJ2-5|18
CASSLVASGGVRQETQYF
TGTGCCAGCAGCTTAGTAGCTAGCGGGGGGGTTCGGCAGGAGACCCAGTACTTC
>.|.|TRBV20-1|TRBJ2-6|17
CSARGPLPATGANVLTF
TGCAGTGCTAGAGGGCCACTCCCGGCGACTGGGGCCAACGTCCTGACTTTC
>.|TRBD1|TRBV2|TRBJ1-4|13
CASSGDRDEKLFF
TGTGCCAGCAGTGGGGACAGGGACGAAAAACTGTTTTTT
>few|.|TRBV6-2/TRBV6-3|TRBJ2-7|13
CASSRTAPYEQYF
TGTGCCAGCAGTCGGACGGCCCCCTACGAGCAGTACTTC
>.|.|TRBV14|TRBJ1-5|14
CASSQAGWDQPQHF
TGTGCCAGCAGCCAAGCGGGGTGGGATCAGCCCCAGCATTTT
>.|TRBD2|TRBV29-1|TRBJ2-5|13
CSPRGGLSETQYF
TGCAGCCCCCGGGGGGGCCTCTCCGAGACCCAGTACTTC
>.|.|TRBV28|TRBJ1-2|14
CASSFLSRSYGYTF
TGTGCCAGCAGTTTCCTCAGCAGAAGCTATGGCTACACCTTC
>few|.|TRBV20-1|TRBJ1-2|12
CSARGGDYGYTF
TGCAGTGCTAGAGGAGGGGACTATGGCTACACCTTC
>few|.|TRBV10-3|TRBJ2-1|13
CAISEVRGDEQFF
TGTGCCATCAGTGAGGTGAGGGGGGATGAGCAGTTCTTC
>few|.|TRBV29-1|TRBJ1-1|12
CSVEGTNTEAFF
TGCAGCGTTGAGGGGACAAACACTGAAGCTTTCTTT
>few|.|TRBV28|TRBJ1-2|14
CASSFSGFNYGYTF
TGTGCCAGCAGTTTTAGTGGATTTAACTATGGCTACACCTTC
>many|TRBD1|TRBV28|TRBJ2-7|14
CASSPTDRGYEQYF
TGTGCCAGCAGTCCTACGGACAGGGGCTACGAGCAGTACTTC
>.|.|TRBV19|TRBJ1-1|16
CASSIDRQGGYTEAFF
TGTGCCAGTAGTATTGATCGGCAGGGAGGGTACACTGAAGCTTTCTTT
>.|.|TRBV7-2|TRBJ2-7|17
CASSPGSWGTRSYEQYF
TGTGCCAGCAGCCCCGGAAGCTGGGGCACCCGTTCCTACGAGCAGTACTTC
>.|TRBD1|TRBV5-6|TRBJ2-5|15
CASSLGDRAVETQYF
TGTGCCAGCAGCCTCGGGGACAGGGCGGTGGAGACCCAGTACTTC
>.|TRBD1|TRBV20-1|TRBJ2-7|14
CSAREGTVSYEQYF
TGCAGTGCTAGAGAGGGGACAGTCTCCTACGAGCAGTACTTC
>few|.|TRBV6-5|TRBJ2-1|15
CASSYRANSYNEQFF
TGTGCCAGCAGTTACAGGGCGAACTCCTACAATGAGCAGTTCTTC